This T cell receptor (beta chain) originates from a study of blood T cell repertoires in COVID-19. The wider study: From the United States, Italy and Spain came samples of acute and convalescent COVID-19. In each case, the material was cDNA or gDNA derived from T cells, B-cell-depleted T cells, or PBMCs.

As originally analysed: The authors estimated nucleated cell counts from reference gene primer amplification. Sequencing used immunoSEQ multiplex PCR; TCRdb keeps in-frame clones, though not all of them. V and J calls and clone size are those listed in that table; D and trimming were worked out from the DNA. The sample has around 230,000 clones, around 85% seen once; the top ten hold about 3.5%. Cohorts were based on clinical histories the participants reported. The germline gives CDR1 LGHDT, CDR2 YNNKEL (reference sequence). This CDR3 has 14 residues. Trimming cost V 0 bases and J 9 bases, with 14 bases left between them.

This receptor was identified in a woman aged 40 to 50 with acute COVID-19. The chain is built from TRBV3-1 (or the pseudogene TRBV3-2) and TRBJ1-2; D perhaps matches TRBD1 (6 bases). The source material was PBMCs or T cells enriched from blood (not recorded which). The CDR3 here is CASSQDGGAVSYTF. CDR3 DNA: TGTGCCAGCAGCCAAGATGGGGGGGCGGTCAGCTACACCTTC.